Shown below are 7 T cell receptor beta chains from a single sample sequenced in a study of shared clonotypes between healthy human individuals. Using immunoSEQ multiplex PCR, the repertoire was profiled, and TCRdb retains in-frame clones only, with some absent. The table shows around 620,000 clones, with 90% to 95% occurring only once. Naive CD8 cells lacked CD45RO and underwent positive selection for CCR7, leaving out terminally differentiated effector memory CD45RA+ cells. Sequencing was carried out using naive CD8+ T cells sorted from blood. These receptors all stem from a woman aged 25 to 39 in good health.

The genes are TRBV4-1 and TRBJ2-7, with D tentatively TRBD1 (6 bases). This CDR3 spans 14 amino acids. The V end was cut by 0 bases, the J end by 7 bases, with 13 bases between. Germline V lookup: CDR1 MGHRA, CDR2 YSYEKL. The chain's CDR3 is CASSQDYEGEEQYF. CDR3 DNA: TGCGCCAGCAGCCAAGATTACGAGGGGGAGGAGCAGTACTTC.

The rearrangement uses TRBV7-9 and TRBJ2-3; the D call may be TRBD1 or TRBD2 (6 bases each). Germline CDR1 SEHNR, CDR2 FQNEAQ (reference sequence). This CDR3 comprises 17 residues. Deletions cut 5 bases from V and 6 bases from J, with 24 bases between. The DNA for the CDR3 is TGTGCCAGCAGCGGGATTCGGGGGCTACTCTTTCCGGATACGCAGTATTTT. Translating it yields CASSGIRGLLFPDTQYF.

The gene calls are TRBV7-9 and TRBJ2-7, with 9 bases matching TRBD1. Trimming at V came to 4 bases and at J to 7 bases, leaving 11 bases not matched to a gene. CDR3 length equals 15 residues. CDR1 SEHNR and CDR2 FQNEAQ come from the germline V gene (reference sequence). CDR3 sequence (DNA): TGTGCCAGCAGCTACCCCGACAGGGGGTGGTATGAGCAGTACTTC. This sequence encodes CASSYPDRGWYEQYF.

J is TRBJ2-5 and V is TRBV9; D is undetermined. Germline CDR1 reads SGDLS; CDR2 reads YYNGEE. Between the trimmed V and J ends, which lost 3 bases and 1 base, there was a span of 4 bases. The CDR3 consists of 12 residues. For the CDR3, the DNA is TGTGCCAGCAGCGCCACCCAAGAGACCCAGTACTTC. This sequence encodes CASSATQETQYF.

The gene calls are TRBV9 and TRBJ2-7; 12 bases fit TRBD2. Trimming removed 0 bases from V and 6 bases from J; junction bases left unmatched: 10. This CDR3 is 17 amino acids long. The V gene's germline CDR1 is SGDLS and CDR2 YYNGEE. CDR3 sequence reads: CASSVGQATSGSPEQYF. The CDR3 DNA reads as TGTGCCAGCAGCGTAGGTCAGGCGACTAGCGGGAGTCCCGAGCAGTACTTC.

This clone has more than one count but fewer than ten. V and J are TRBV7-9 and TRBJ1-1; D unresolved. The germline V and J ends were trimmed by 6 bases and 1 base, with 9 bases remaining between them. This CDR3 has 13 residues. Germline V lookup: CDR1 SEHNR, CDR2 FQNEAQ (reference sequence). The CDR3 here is CASRVRENTEAFF. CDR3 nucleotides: TGTGCCAGCAGGGTCCGCGAGAACACTGAAGCTTTCTTT.

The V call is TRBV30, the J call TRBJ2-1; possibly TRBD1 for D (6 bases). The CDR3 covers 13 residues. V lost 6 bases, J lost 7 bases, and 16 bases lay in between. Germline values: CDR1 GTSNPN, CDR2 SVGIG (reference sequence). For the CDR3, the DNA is TGTGCCTGCGCGTCCGAACAGGGAAATGAGCAGTTCTTC. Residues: CACASEQGNEQFF.